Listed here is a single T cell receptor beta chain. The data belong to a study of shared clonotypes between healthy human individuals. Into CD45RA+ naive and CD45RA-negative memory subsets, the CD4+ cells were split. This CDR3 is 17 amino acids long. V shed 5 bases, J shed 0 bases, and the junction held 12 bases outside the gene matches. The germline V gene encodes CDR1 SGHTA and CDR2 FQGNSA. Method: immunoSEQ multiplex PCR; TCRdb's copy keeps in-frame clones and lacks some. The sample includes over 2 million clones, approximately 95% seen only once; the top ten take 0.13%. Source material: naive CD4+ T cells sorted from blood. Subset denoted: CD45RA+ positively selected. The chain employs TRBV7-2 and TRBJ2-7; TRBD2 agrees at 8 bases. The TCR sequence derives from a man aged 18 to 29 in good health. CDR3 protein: CASSPVGVAGLSYEQYF. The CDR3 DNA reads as TGTGCCAGCAGCCCTGTAGGAGTAGCGGGGCTCTCCTACGAGCAGTACTTC. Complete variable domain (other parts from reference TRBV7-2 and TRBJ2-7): GAGVSQSPSNKVTEKGKDVELRCDPISGHTALYWYRQSLGQGLEFLIYFQGNSAPDKSGLPSDRFSAERTGGSVSTLTIQRTQQEDSAVYLCASSPVGVAGLSYEQYFGPGTRLTVT.